The present TCR beta chain was sequenced within a study of human T cells and chemical hapten exposure. TCRdb used MiXCR to reprocess the RACE reads, holding one entry per CDR3 protein. Of 100,000 to 150,000 distinct CDR3 sequences detected, approximately 13% appear once; the ten largest clones hold around 2.8%. As for time point: pre-sensitization, week 0. Indicated treatment: therapeutic diphenylcyclopropenone sensitization with weekly scalp DPC. In this sample, this clonotype turned up a few times. Germline V gene lookup returns CDR1 SQVTM and CDR2 ANQGSEA. The CDR3 loop spans 13 amino acids. Trimming pared 5 bases from V and 2 bases from J, leaving 12 bases between.

The sequences come from whole blood, collected in connection with sensitization to the hapten diphenylcyclopropenone (DPC). This chain uses TRBV29-1 with TRBJ2-5; D remains unclear. This receptor was obtained from a young woman with alopecia areata. Some clones in this sample may be carry-over from other donors' samples. The CDR3 region has the DNA TGCAGCGTTAGTATCCCGCCACAAGAGACCCAGTACTTC. Protein product: CSVSIPPQETQYF.